The TCR beta chain described here comes from a study of vaccination and CD4 T cells after COVID-19. Study-wide context: Two of the convalescents were Hispanic, and the group consisted of six males and four females. Median time from COVID diagnosis to post-COVID sampling was 101 days (35 to 161).

Treatment indicated: approximately 9-day PBMC culture with coronavirus spike peptide pools or control peptides (ViraFEST assay). CDR3 length: 15 residues. Trimming cost V 0 bases and J 4 bases; bases outside gene matches: 8. The V gene's germline CDR1 is DFQATT and CDR2 SNEGSKA (reference sequence). Sequencing of cultured CD4+ T cell DNA used the Oncomine TCR Beta short-read assay. TCRdb called the PCR reads again in MiXCR, with one record for every CDR3 protein. The profile covers more than 4,500 distinct CDR3 sequences, with over 35% appearing a single time and roughly a third taken by the ten largest. This clonotype was seen more than once but under ten times. Its antigen remains unknown.

The chain carries TRBV20-1 and TRBJ1-2, with 7 bases identical to TRBD1. Specimen: CD4+ T cells from blood, cultured in vitro. This TCR came from a human donor who had recovered from COVID-19. CDR3 nucleotide sequence: TGCAGTGCTAGAGATTCGCAGGGGGAGCCCTATGGCTACACCTTC. Its translation is CSARDSQGEPYGYTF.